Reported below is one TCR beta chain. Its antigen is still unknown. No much larger clone exists at a distance of one base, and base qualities are not known. CDR1 is given as MNHNS and CDR2 as SASEGT, both from the germline V gene. Including cysteine and phenylalanine, the CDR3 has 15 amino acids. CDR3 DNA is the only sequence kept; it has 45 bases, read in frame from the first base. Trimming takes 0 bases from V and 8 bases from J, and the germline ends sit 14 bases apart. Library generation was performed with the immunoSEQ multiplex PCR assay. As for how the authors treated the data: The Chao-Jaccard similarity index and counts of shared clonotypes were used to quantify repertoire overlap between subsets. TCRdb retrieved this table from immuneACCESS and kept in-frame rearrangements only. Not all clones are present; in checked studies, unresolved V genes account for under half, and no reason is known for the remainder. V, J and clone size derive from that table, while D and trimming were established from the DNA sequence. This sample lists about 24,000 clones; roughly 93% were detected once. The biggest ten clones account for about 0.66% of the sample.

Uncultured memory T cell samples were sequenced directly after ex vivo isolation. CD4+ total memory, central memory, effector memory and circulating T follicular helper cells were isolated from peripheral blood mononuclear cells. This sample was taken from a study of CD4 T cell repertoires in COVID-19 (dated by TCRdb to the early 2020s). As for the study more broadly: To analyze cross-reactivity, the CFSE-low cells were expanded with IL-2 for approximately eleven days and then labeled again and restimulated with spike proteins from other coronaviruses. The study characterized naturally processed CD4+ T cell responses to SARS-CoV-2 spike and nucleoprotein in COVID-19-recovered individuals, using TCR Vbeta sequencing to assess clonal composition. In a few recovered individuals, the researchers analyzed the TCR Vbeta repertoire of SARS-CoV-2-reactive T cells at the subset level.

Study-wide conclusions, independent of this receptor: Consistent with cross-reactivity, between roughly 7 and 27% of SARS-CoV-2 clonotypes also showed up in secondary cultures stimulated with SARS-CoV and/or HKU1 spike. Several of the most expanded SARS-CoV-2-reactive clonotypes were shared between two or all three memory subsets, suggesting intraclonal diversification.

This clonotype was sampled from a human donor who had COVID-19. Recombination joined TRBV6-1 with TRBJ2-4; the D gene is not confidently resolved. The sample here was circulating follicular helper CD4+ T cells (cTfh) from blood, taken before the COVID-19 pandemic. The cell subset or site label corresponds to: circulating T follicular helper cells. This receptor has the CDR3 CASSEAGAQEDIQYF. The nucleotides are TGTGCCAGCAGTGAAGCGGGCGCCCAAGAAGACATTCAGTACTTC.